This TCR beta chain was sequenced for a study of cytotoxic CD8 clonotypes in ibrutinib-treated CLL. The overall study: Once patients had received a median about twelve months of treatment, range 6 to 36, response samples were obtained. Whole-study results and caveats: Different sampling times were used for sustained-remission and progressing patients.

Assay: immunoSEQ multiplex PCR; the TCRdb copy retains only in-frame clones and omits some. The table has about 160,000 clones, under 90% seen once. V lost 7 bases to trimming and J lost 6 bases, with 16 bases between them. The CDR3 covers 14 residues. CDR1 and CDR2 from the germline V gene are LNHDA and SQIVND (reference sequence). A note on this clone: No antigen is known for it.

The origin of this receptor is a human donor with chronic lymphocytic leukemia. Sample: PBMCs, taken after 24 months of ibrutinib treatment. The chain combines TRBV19 with TRBJ1-5, with D possibly matching TRBD1 (5 bases). The CDR3 region is CASNWDVRGQPQHF. CDR3 nucleotide sequence: TGTGCCAGTAACTGGGACGTCCGGGGTCAGCCCCAGCATTTT.